The 10 T cell receptor beta chains below were found in one sample sequenced in a study of blood T cell repertoires in COVID-19 (TCRdb year 2020). The library was built by means of the immunoSEQ multiplex PCR assay. TCRdb stores this immuneACCESS table with in-frame sequences only. Part of the clones is absent; in the studies checked, under half of the shortfall reflects unresolved V genes, and no reason is known for the rest. This sample lists roughly 69,000 clones; roughly 84% were detected once. The ten top clones hold about 6.6% of the sample. The source material was peripheral blood. All receptors come from a man aged 50-59 years with active COVID-19.

V is TRBV19 and J is TRBJ2-7; D is unclear. Germline assignment: CDR1 LNHDA and CDR2 SQIVND (reference sequence). The germline V and J ends were trimmed by 6 bases and 1 base, with 10 bases remaining between them. The CDR3 has 13 residues. DNA for the CDR3: TGTGCCAGTAGGAGAAAAGCGTCCTACGAGCAGTACTTC. Amino acid sequence: CASRRKASYEQYF. Together with reference TRBV19 and TRBJ2-7, the CDR3 gives the full variable domain: DGGITQSPKYLFRKEGQNVTLSCEQNLNHDAMYWYRQDPGQGLRLIYYSQIVNDFQKGDIAEGYSVSREKKESFPLTVTSAQKNPTAFYLCASRRKASYEQYFGPGTRLTVT.

The CDR3 here is CASSLIADTTGAFF. Written as DNA, the CDR3 is TGTGCCAGCAGCTTGATTGCAGATACGACGGGAGCTTTCTTT. This chain uses TRBV5-6 with TRBJ1-1; D not resolved. CDR1 and CDR2 from the germline V gene are SGHDT and YYEEEE. The V end lost 1 base, the J end lost 10 bases, and 17 bases lay between the germline ends. This CDR3 is built from 14 residues. The full variable domain, its missing parts supplied by reference TRBV5-6 and TRBJ1-1, is DAGVTQSPTHLIKTRGQQVTLRCSPKSGHDTVSWYQQALGQGPQFIFQYYEEEERQRGNFPDRFSGHQFPNYSSELNVNALLLGDSALYLCASSLIADTTGAFFGQGTRLTVV.

Only one count was recorded for this clone. The chain joins TRBV7-9 to TRBJ1-4; 7 bases agree with TRBD1. This CDR3 has 16 residues. J lost 6 bases, V lost 2 bases, and 9 bases had no gene match. Germline V CDR1 and CDR2: SEHNR, FQNEAQ (reference sequence). The CDR3 protein is CASSLLGGKGHEKLFF. The CDR3 region has the DNA TGTGCCAGCAGCTTATTAGGGGGCAAAGGGCATGAAAAACTGTTTTTT.

CDR3: CASSPTDRGTGELFF. The CDR3 DNA sequence: TGTGCCAGCTCACCGACCGACAGGGGCACCGGGGAGCTGTTTTTT. The V gene is TRBV18, the J gene TRBJ2-2; 8 nucleotides match TRBD1. With V trimmed by 3 bases and J by 4 bases, 4 bases remained unmatched. Per germline, CDR1 KGHSH and CDR2 LQKENI. This CDR3 comprises 15 residues.

The rearrangement joins TRBV19 to TRBJ2-4, with D possibly matching TRBD2 (5 bases). Germline V gives CDR1 LNHDA, CDR2 SQIVND (reference sequence). This CDR3 is built from 16 residues. Trimming removed 0 bases at V and 0 bases at J, with 9 bases between. The CDR3 sequence is CASSIDRGLAKNIQYF. In DNA, the CDR3 is TGTGCCAGTAGTATAGATCGGGGATTAGCCAAAAACATTCAGTACTTC.

The chain carries TRBV19 and TRBJ1-2; TRBD1 might be the D (5 bases). This CDR3 spans 12 amino acids. CDR1 is LNHDA and CDR2 is SQIVND in the germline V gene (reference sequence). V was shortened by 4 bases and J by 4 bases, with 7 bases between the two germline ends. The CDR3 here is CASSKGFYGYTF. In DNA, the CDR3 is TGTGCCAGTAGTAAGGGGTTCTATGGCTACACCTTC.

V and J are TRBV7-3 and TRBJ1-2; maybe TRBD1 (5 bases). Per the germline V gene, CDR1 is SGHTA and CDR2 is FQGTGA. CDR3 length equals 14 residues. V was pared by 5 bases and J by 4 bases, with 14 bases between. The CDR3 reads CASSTRGSFYGYTF. The CDR3 nucleotides read TGTGCCAGCAGCACAAGGGGTAGCTTCTATGGCTACACCTTC.

This clone appeared once. The chain employs TRBV9 and TRBJ1-3; D not certain. The CDR3 length is 14 residues. V shed 0 bases and J shed 0 bases, with 4 bases lying between them. CDR1 and CDR2 from the germline V gene are SGDLS and YYNGEE. As DNA, the CDR3 is TGTGCCAGCAGCGTAGACTCCTCTGGAAACACCATATATTTT. It is translated as CASSVDSSGNTIYF.

The gene calls are TRBV18 and TRBJ2-1; perhaps TRBD1 as D (5 bases). Germline loops: CDR1 KGHSH, CDR2 LQKENI. Trimming removed 3 bases from V and 6 bases from J, with 15 bases in between. CDR3 size: 15 residues. CDR3 in amino acids: CASSPIGERGNEQFF. CDR3 coding DNA: TGTGCCAGCTCACCCATTGGGGAAAGGGGCAATGAGCAGTTCTTC.

This clone has only a few counts. The V call is TRBV4-2, the J call TRBJ2-7; no definite D call. The CDR3 runs to 17 residues. The V end was cut by 4 bases, the J end by 1 base, with 20 bases between. Germline V lookup: CDR1 LGHNA, CDR2 YNFKEQ. The CDR3 here is CASSPVHGAVPSYEQYF. The CDR3, as DNA: TGTGCCAGCAGCCCGGTCCATGGCGCGGTCCCGTCCTACGAGCAGTACTTC.